This T cell receptor (beta chain) derives from a study of blood T cell repertoires in COVID-19. Study-level background: The United States, Italy and Spain were the sources of the acute and convalescent COVID-19 samples. T cells, B-cell-depleted T cells, or PBMCs supplied cDNA or gDNA.

Authors' data handling: Reference gene primer amplification in the assay estimated nucleated cell counts. TCRdb keeps only in-frame clones here, not all; method: immunoSEQ multiplex PCR. V and J calls and clone size come straight from that table; D and trimming were deduced from the DNA. The table shows hundreds of thousands of clones, with around 89% occurring only once. The CDR3 sequence is 13 residues long. Germline CDR1 is MNHEY and CDR2 is SVGAGI. V trimming: 6 bases; J trimming: 5 bases; junction bases outside the gene matches: 5. The material sequenced was peripheral blood. The sequence was obtained from a woman aged 45-59 years with active or convalescent COVID-19. The chain has TRBV6-5 and TRBJ2-5; TRBD1 agrees at 8 bases. The CDR3 DNA reads TGTGCCAGCAGCCAGGGGGCAGGGGAGACCCAGTACTTC. Translated: CASSQGAGETQYF.